A single TCR beta chain is shown here with its context. Its antigen has not been determined. Base qualities are not provided; no much larger clone lies one nucleotide away. These data are taken from a study of control samples from healthy donors and cancer patients (dated by TCRdb to about 2020). The protocol used for the library was the immunoSEQ multiplex PCR assay. TCRdb provides this immuneACCESS table in a form limited to in-frame rearrangements. Some clones are lacking; in checked studies, under half of them reflect an unresolved V gene, and why the rest are absent is not known. The sample table contains roughly 130,000 clones; only one count was recorded for about 88% of them. Of the sample, roughly 3.2% is held by the ten largest clones. From the cysteine through the phenylalanine, the CDR3 covers 14 amino acids. Only the CDR3 DNA is retained, 42 bases long and in frame from the first base. V is reduced by 1 base and J by 4 bases, leaving a spacing of 11 bases between them. The germline V gene (reference sequence) provides CDR1 LGHDT and CDR2 YNNKEL.

This receptor was identified in a middle-aged man in good health. Sequencing was done on a sample of blood. The rearrangement combines TRBV3-1 (or the pseudogene TRBV3-2) with TRBJ2-7; the D gene is not confidently resolved. The CDR3 in this case is CASSQVTGRYEQYF. The DNA is TGTGCCAGCAGCCAAGTTACCGGCAGGTACGAGCAGTACTTC.